These 21 T cell receptor beta chains were sequenced from one sample in a study of cytomegalovirus exposure and HLA in healthy donors (TCRdb year 2017). The library was produced with the immunoSEQ multiplex PCR assay. Imported from immuneACCESS, the table was reduced by TCRdb to in-frame sequences with V and J called. These copies leave out some clones; in studies compared against another copy, an unresolved V gene accounts for under half, and the cause of the remainder is not known. The sample contains approximately 120,000 clones, around nine tenths of them found a single time. The ten most abundant clones make up under 2% of the sample. The sequencing input was PBMCs. These receptors came from a woman younger than 30 in good health and CMV-seronegative.

The V and J genes are TRBV6-1 and TRBJ1-2; D is possibly TRBD1 (6 bases). The V end was cut by 1 base, the J end by 4 bases, with 16 bases between. This CDR3 is built from 16 residues. Germline V gene sequence: CDR1 MNHNS, CDR2 SASEGT. The CDR3 DNA reads as TGTGCCAGCAGTGAAGAGGTAGAAGGACAGAGCTATGGCTACACCTTC. Amino acid sequence: CASSEEVEGQSYGYTF.

The CDR3 DNA reads as TGTGCCAGCGTACAGGGGAGGAGCTCTGGAAACACCATATATTTT. Protein sequence: CASVQGRSSGNTIYF. V and J are TRBV28 and TRBJ1-3; TRBD1 agrees at 7 bases. Germline trimming cut 8 bases from V and 0 bases from J; bases unmatched to any gene: 7. The CDR3 has 15 amino acids. The V gene's germline CDR1 is MDHEN and CDR2 SYDVKM.

The rearrangement joins TRBV27 to TRBJ2-3; 8 bases map to TRBD2. Trimming cost V 5 bases and J 2 bases; bases outside gene matches: 3. Germline V gene data show CDR1 as MNHEY and CDR2 as SMNVEV (reference sequence). The CDR3 covers 14 residues. CDR3 nucleotides: TGTGCCAGCAGTGAGCGGGGGCACACAGATACGCAGTATTTT. Translating it yields CASSERGHTDTQYF.

The DNA for the CDR3 is TGTGCCAGCAGTGGACAGGGTCGAGAAAAACTGTTTTTT. Translation gives CASSGQGREKLFF. The V and J genes are TRBV6-5 and TRBJ1-4, with 8 bases aligning to TRBD1. V was clipped by 5 bases and J by 8 bases; unmatched bases: 4. CDR1 is MNHEY and CDR2 is SVGAGI in the germline V gene. The CDR3 consists of 13 residues.

This chain joins TRBV23-1 and TRBJ1-2, with 9 bases matching TRBD1. TRBV23-1 is an ORF; its function is uncertain. The CDR3 runs 17 residues. V was clipped by 2 bases and J by 0 bases; unmatched bases: 7. As DNA, the CDR3 is TGCGCCAGCAGTCAAACGGTAGGGACAGGGACTAACTATGGCTACACCTTC. Translating it yields CASSQTVGTGTNYGYTF.

This sequence joins TRBV7-2 and TRBJ2-1, with a weak D call TRBD2 (6 bases). This CDR3 contains 16 residues. Looked up from germline, CDR1 is SGHTA and CDR2 is FQGNSA. V lost 3 bases to trimming and J lost 2 bases, with 14 bases between them. The CDR3 DNA is TGTGCCAGCAGCTTCACACTAACTAGCCCCTACAATGAGCAGTTCTTC. As protein: CASSFTLTSPYNEQFF.

The J gene is TRBJ1-6, the V gene TRBV6-4, with D hard to call. Germline V gene lookup returns CDR1 MRHNA and CDR2 SNTAGT. Between the trimmed V and J ends, which lost 0 bases and 9 bases, there was a span of 9 bases. The CDR3 spans 14 residues. The CDR3 DNA sequence: TGTGCCAGCAGTGACTCTGAGGGAGTTTCACCCCTCCACTTT. Translating gives CASSDSEGVSPLHF.

The rearrangement uses TRBV19 and TRBJ1-1, with 9 bases matching TRBD1. The germline V gene encodes CDR1 LNHDA and CDR2 SQIVND (reference sequence). There are 15 residues in the CDR3. The V segment lost 4 bases and the J segment 2 bases; nucleotides outside the gene matches: 5. DNA for the CDR3: TGTGCCAGTAGTACAAACAGGGGGCTTAACACTGAAGCTTTCTTT. It specifies CASSTNRGLNTEAFF.

J is TRBJ1-4 and V is TRBV7-2; no reliable D call. Trimming cost V 0 bases and J 5 bases, with 7 bases left between them. CDR1 and CDR2 (germline): SGHTA, FQGNSA. The CDR3 is 14 amino acids. CDR3 sequence reads: CASSLAGWNEKLFF. DNA for the CDR3: TGTGCCAGCAGCTTAGCCGGGTGGAATGAAAAACTGTTTTTT.

The V call is TRBV5-6, the J call TRBJ2-5; tentatively, D is TRBD2 (5 bases). The CDR3 consists of 15 residues. The germline V gene has CDR1 SGHDT and CDR2 YYEEEE. The germline V and J ends were trimmed by 6 bases and 2 bases, with 17 bases remaining between them. The CDR3 here is CASTEARGAQETQYF. The CDR3 bases are TGTGCCAGCACCGAGGCCCGGGGAGCACAAGAGACCCAGTACTTC.

This clone was detected only once. The gene calls are TRBV5-1 and TRBJ1-2; possibly TRBD1 for D (6 bases). Germline CDR1 and CDR2: SGHRS and YFSETQ. V was pared by 4 bases and J by 8 bases, with 21 bases between. This CDR3 region has 15 residues. In DNA form, the CDR3 reads TGCGCCAGCAGCGCCCGACAGGCCGACTTGGGCGGCTACACCTTC. Amino acids: CASSARQADLGGYTF.

As regards this clone: Other DNA variants within this sample encode the same CDR3. The CDR3 loop is CSVTSGTYEQYF. CDR3 sequence (DNA): TGCAGTGTTACTAGTGGGACCTACGAGCAGTACTTC. The genes are TRBV29-1 and TRBJ2-7, with D perhaps TRBD2 (5 bases). The germline V gene has CDR1 SQVTM and CDR2 ANQGSEA. The CDR3 runs to 12 residues.

The genes are TRBV5-6 and TRBJ2-3; tentative D call: TRBD2 (6 bases). The V end was cut by 0 bases, the J end by 3 bases, with 11 bases between. Looked up from germline, CDR1 is SGHDT and CDR2 is YYEEEE. This CDR3 has 15 amino acids. CDR3 bases: TGTGCCAGCAGCTTGGAGACTAGAAGTACAGATACGCAGTATTTT. Encoded protein: CASSLETRSTDTQYF. The variable domain in full, with the rest retrieved from reference TRBV5-6 and TRBJ2-3, is DAGVTQSPTHLIKTRGQQVTLRCSPKSGHDTVSWYQQALGQGPQFIFQYYEEEERQRGNFPDRFSGHQFPNYSSELNVNALLLGDSALYLCASSLETRSTDTQYFGPGTRLTVL.

This rearrangement joins TRBV28 to TRBJ2-7, with 7 bases aligning to TRBD2. The V gene's germline CDR1 is MDHEN and CDR2 SYDVKM. The V and J ends lost 7 bases and 2 bases, in that order; junction bases with no gene match: 8. This CDR3 contains 14 residues. CDR3 DNA sequence: TGTGCCAGCATTGGAGGGCTAGCGGCCTACGAGCAGTACTTC. It codes for CASIGGLAAYEQYF.

V is TRBV15 and J is TRBJ1-2; 7 nucleotides line up with TRBD1. The germline V gene has CDR1 LNHNV and CDR2 YYDKDF (reference sequence). The junction had 6 bases not matched to a gene; V was cut back by 2 bases and J by 3 bases. The CDR3 is 15 residues long. The CDR3 DNA sequence: TGTGCCACCAGCAGAAGATCCACAGGGGACTATGGCTACACCTTC. This gives the protein CATSRRSTGDYGYTF.

This clone was picked up one time. V gene TRBV19 combines with J gene TRBJ1-5; 7 bases line up with TRBD1. CDR3 length: 14 residues. Losses at the gene ends were 5 bases for V and 4 bases for J; bases not matched to a gene: 5. The V gene's germline CDR1 is LNHDA and CDR2 SQIVND (reference sequence). The CDR3 region has the DNA TGTGCCAGTAGTTGGGCAGGGGGTAATCAGCCCCAGCATTTT. Its protein product is CASSWAGGNQPQHF.

The gene calls are TRBV5-1 and TRBJ1-4, with 8 positions matching TRBD1. The CDR3 totals 16 residues. The germline V gene encodes CDR1 SGHRS and CDR2 YFSETQ. V gave up 3 bases and J gave up 4 bases; unmatched junction bases: 8. CDR3 amino acids: CASSSATGGINEKLFF. CDR3 coding DNA: TGCGCCAGCAGCTCTGCAACAGGGGGAATTAATGAAAAACTGTTTTTT.

The genes are TRBV14 and TRBJ1-3; 8 positions match TRBD1. Germline CDR1 and CDR2: SGHDN and FVKESK. The J segment lost 3 bases and the V segment lost 1 base, leaving 2 bases of the junction unmatched. CDR3 size: 15 residues. The CDR3 DNA reads as TGTGCCAGCAGCCAAGCCAGGGGGCTTGGAAACACCATATATTTT. Amino acid sequence: CASSQARGLGNTIYF.

The CDR3 DNA sequence: TGTGCCAGCAGCTTGGCGCGGGACAGGGGACAAGAGACCCAGTACTTC. Translated: CASSLARDRGQETQYF. The chain uses TRBV11-2 and TRBJ2-5, with 10 bases lining up with TRBD1. J was trimmed by 2 bases and V by 3 bases; bases with no gene match: 6. Germline values: CDR1 SGHAT, CDR2 FQNNGV. This CDR3 contains 16 residues.

V gene TRBV29-1 combines with J gene TRBJ1-1, with D perhaps matching TRBD1 (5 bases). The CDR3 runs 14 residues. CDR1 and CDR2 (germline): SQVTM, ANQGSEA. The V and J ends lost 3 bases and 1 base respectively, with 12 bases between them. The CDR3 region is CSVEGRRRNTEAFF. CDR3 sequence (DNA): TGCAGCGTTGAGGGGCGTCGGAGGAACACTGAAGCTTTCTTT.

The chain carries TRBV11-3 and TRBJ1-1; no reliable D call. With 1 base removed from V and 0 bases from J, the gap between germline ends came to 9 bases. The germline gives CDR1 SGHNT, CDR2 YENEEA. This CDR3 has 15 amino acids. The CDR3 region is CASSLGAGMNTEAFF. The CDR3 DNA is TGTGCCAGCAGCTTAGGTGCGGGGATGAACACTGAAGCTTTCTTT.